One and the same sample provided the 9 T cell receptor beta chains below, sequenced in a study of CD8 T cells in ankylosing spondylitis. TCRdb passed the 5' RACE reads through MiXCR, listing each CDR3 protein once. The sample lists tens of thousands of distinct CDR3 sequences; under 5% were seen once. The material sequenced was blood, either unsorted or a sorted T cell fraction (not recorded which). The receptors derive from a female donor with ankylosing spondylitis or in good health (not recorded which).

This clonotype was picked up many times. The V gene is TRBV9, the J gene TRBJ2-1; D assignment may be TRBD1 or TRBD2 (5 bases each). The CDR3 is 15 amino acids. Trimming took off 2 bases at V and 5 bases at J, with 14 bases between the two ends. Per the germline V gene, CDR1 is SGDLS and CDR2 is YYNGEE. CDR3 sequence reads: CASSVGRESDNEQFF. The DNA for the CDR3 is TGTGCCAGCAGCGTGGGCAGGGAGTCCGACAATGAGCAGTTCTTC.

In its sample, this clonotype was seen many times. The chain is built from TRBV9 and TRBJ1-2; D is unresolved. CDR1 and CDR2 (germline): SGDLS, YYNGEE. V lost 3 bases and J lost 5, with 23 bases in between. The CDR3 runs 17 residues. The CDR3 here is CASSGQRRGVEGYGYTF. The CDR3 DNA reads TGTGCCAGCAGCGGACAACGGCGGGGAGTCGAAGGATATGGCTACACCTTC.

The genes are TRBV9 and TRBJ2-3; D remains unclear. The V and J ends lost 3 bases and 0 bases respectively, with 11 bases between them. The CDR3 is made up of 15 amino acids. Germline CDR1 reads SGDLS; CDR2 reads YYNGEE. This CDR3 is CASSDSVPSTDTQYF. DNA of the CDR3: TGTGCCAGCAGCGACTCCGTGCCTAGCACAGATACGCAGTATTTT.

This clonotype has more than one count but fewer than ten. V gene TRBV9 combines with J gene TRBJ2-1; D tentatively fits TRBD1 or TRBD2 (5 bases each). Germline V lookup: CDR1 SGDLS, CDR2 YYNGEE. CDR3 length: 14 residues. Trimming cost V 0 bases and J 9 bases, with 13 bases left between them. CDR3 in amino acids: CASSVGHRGGEQFF. CDR3 DNA: TGTGCCAGCAGCGTAGGGCACCGTGGGGGTGAGCAGTTCTTC.

A few counts support this clonotype. This chain links TRBV9 with TRBJ1-1; D perhaps matches TRBD1 (6 bases). The V gene lost 5 bases and the J gene lost 3 bases, with 14 bases spanning the gap. The CDR3 spans 14 residues. CDR1 SGDLS and CDR2 YYNGEE come from the germline V gene. CDR3 loop: CASSWGAGDTEAFF. The DNA of the CDR3 is TGTGCCAGCAGTTGGGGGGCGGGAGACACTGAAGCTTTCTTT.

In this sample, this clonotype turned up a few times. The chain recombines TRBV9 with TRBJ2-7, with a tentative D call TRBD1 (5 bases). The germline V gene has CDR1 SGDLS and CDR2 YYNGEE. V was cut by 4 bases and J by 0 bases, with 14 bases left in between. The CDR3 has 15 amino acids. Here the CDR3 DNA reads TGTGCCAGCAGCCCAGGGTGGGCGAGCTCCTACGAGCAGTACTTC. This translates into CASSPGWASSYEQYF.

This clonotype was recorded at least ten times. The chain employs TRBV9 and TRBJ2-3; TRBD1 is a possible D gene (6 bases). V lost 4 bases and J 6 bases, leaving 24 bases between the germline ends. The CDR3 runs to 17 residues. Germline lookup yields CDR1 SGDLS and CDR2 YYNGEE. CDR3 sequence: CASSPRGEIQGADTQYF. The CDR3 nucleotides read TGTGCCAGCAGCCCCCGAGGTGAAATACAGGGTGCCGATACGCAGTATTTT.

Many counts were recorded for this clonotype. This rearrangement joins TRBV9 to TRBJ1-2, with D unresolved. The V and J ends lost 3 bases and 4 bases respectively, with 13 bases between them. Germline V lookup: CDR1 SGDLS, CDR2 YYNGEE. CDR3 length: 14 residues. The CDR3 nucleotides are TGTGCCAGCAGCGAGCAGTCCGGAGGCTATGGCTACACCTTC. Protein sequence: CASSEQSGGYGYTF. The full variable domain, completed using reference TRBV9 and TRBJ1-2, is DSGVTQTPKHLITATGQRVTLRCSPRSGDLSVYWYQQSLDQGLQFLIQYYNGEERAKGNILERFSAQQFPDLHSELNLSSLELGDSALYFCASSEQSGGYGYTFGSGTRLTVV.

This clonotype was counted many times. The rearrangement joins TRBV9 to TRBJ2-3; D is unresolved. CDR1 and CDR2 (germline): SGDLS, YYNGEE. The length of the CDR3 is 17 residues. Deletions cut 0 bases from V and 0 bases from J, with 14 bases between. CDR3 sequence reads: CASSVGIRLGSTDTQYF. The CDR3 coding sequence is TGTGCCAGCAGCGTAGGAATACGGTTGGGGAGCACAGATACGCAGTATTTT.